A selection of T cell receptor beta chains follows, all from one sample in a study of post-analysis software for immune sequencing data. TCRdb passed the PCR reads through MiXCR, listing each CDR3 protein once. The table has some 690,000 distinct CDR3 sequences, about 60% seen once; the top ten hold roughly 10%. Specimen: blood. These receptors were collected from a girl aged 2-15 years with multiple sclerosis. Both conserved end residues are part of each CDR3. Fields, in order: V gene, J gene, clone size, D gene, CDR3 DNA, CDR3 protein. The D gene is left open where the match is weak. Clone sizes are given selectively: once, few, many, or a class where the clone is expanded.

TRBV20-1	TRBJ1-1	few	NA	TGCAGTGCTAGAACCGGGACGGCTGATGTCACTGAAGCTTTCTTT	CSARTGTADVTEAFF
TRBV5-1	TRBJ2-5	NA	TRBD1	TGCGCCAGCAGCTTGCCGGGACAGAAGAAAGAGACCCAGTACTTC	CASSLPGQKKETQYF
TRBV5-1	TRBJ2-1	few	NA	TGCGCCAGCAGCTTGATACAGGGTTCGGGCAATGAGCAGTTCTTC	CASSLIQGSGNEQFF
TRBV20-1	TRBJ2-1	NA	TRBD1	TGCAGTGCTGAGGGCCGGGACAGCTACAATGAGCAGTTCTTC	CSAEGRDSYNEQFF
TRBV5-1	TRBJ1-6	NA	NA	TGCGCCAGCAGCTTGAGGGTGGCGGATAATTCACCCCTCCACTTT	CASSLRVADNSPLHF
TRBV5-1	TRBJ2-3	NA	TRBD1	TGCGCCAGCAGCTTGGAGGGGACAGGGGGCCCAGATACGCAGTATTTT	CASSLEGTGGPDTQYF
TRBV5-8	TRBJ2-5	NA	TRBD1	TGTGCCAGCAGCGGGACAGGGAGAACCGAAGAGACCCAGTACTTC	CASSGTGRTEETQYF
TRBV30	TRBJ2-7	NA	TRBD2	TGTGCCTGGAGATTCCTAGCGGGAGGGCCTTCCTACGAGCAGTACTTC	CAWRFLAGGPSYEQYF
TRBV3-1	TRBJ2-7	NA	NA	TGTGCCAGCAGCCCCAGGGTCGGCGGCGAGCAGTACTTC	CASSPRVGGEQYF
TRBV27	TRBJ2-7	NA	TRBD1	TGTGCCAGCAGGGGGACAGTGACCTACGAGCAGTACTTC	CASRGTVTYEQYF
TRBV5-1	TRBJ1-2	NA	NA	TGCGCCAGCAGCTTGGAACCGACCGACTTCCATGGCTACACCTTC	CASSLEPTDFHGYTF
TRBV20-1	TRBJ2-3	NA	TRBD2	TGCAGTGCCAGGACTAGCGGTGGAGATACGCAGTATTTT	CSARTSGGDTQYF
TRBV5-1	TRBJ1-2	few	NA	TGCGCCAGCAGCCTAATCGACAGACCCTATGGCTACACCTTC	CASSLIDRPYGYTF
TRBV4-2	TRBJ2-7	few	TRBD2	TGTGCCAGCAGCCAAGAAAGAAGCGGGAGGGCCTCTTTCGAGCAGTACTTC	CASSQERSGRASFEQYF
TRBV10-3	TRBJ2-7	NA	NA	TGTGCCATCAGTGGGCTAGGGGACGAGCAGTACTTC	CAISGLGDEQYF
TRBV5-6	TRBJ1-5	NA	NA	TGTGCCAGCAGCTTGGACAGGCAAAATCAGCCCCAGCATTTT	CASSLDRQNQPQHF
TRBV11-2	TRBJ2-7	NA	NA	TGTGCCAGCAGCTTAGCCCTACCCGAGGCCTACGAGCAGTACTTC	CASSLALPEAYEQYF
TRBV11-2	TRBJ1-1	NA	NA	TGTGCCAGCAGCTTTTTCCGTTGGGGGGTCAGTATTGAAGCTTTCTTT	CASSFFRWGVSIEAFF
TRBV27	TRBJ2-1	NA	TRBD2	TGTGCCAGCAGTGGACTAGCGGGGGGTAGCTCCTACAATGAGCAGTTCTTC	CASSGLAGGSSYNEQFF
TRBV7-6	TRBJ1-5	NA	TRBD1	TGTGCCAGCAGCTTGGGGACAGGGAGGGATCAGCCCCAGCATTTT	CASSLGTGRDQPQHF
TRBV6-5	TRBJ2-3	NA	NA	TGTGCCAGCAGCCGGCCTACCACAGATACGCAGTATTTT	CASSRPTTDTQYF
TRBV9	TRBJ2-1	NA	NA	TGTGCCAGCAGCGAGCGGGCTACCACTTGGTACAATGAGCAGTTCTTC	CASSERATTWYNEQFF
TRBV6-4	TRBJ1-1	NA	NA	TGTGCCAGCAGCGTGGGGGGCATGAACACTGAAGCTTTCTTT	CASSVGGMNTEAFF
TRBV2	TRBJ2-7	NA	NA	TGTGCCAGCAGTGAACGGGTGGTCGAGCAGTACTTC	CASSERVVEQYF
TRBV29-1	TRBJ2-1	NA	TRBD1	TGCAGCGCCGAGGGGTCTGGCAGGGGGTTAAAGCTCATCAATGAGCAGTTCTTC	CSAEGSGRGLKLINEQFF
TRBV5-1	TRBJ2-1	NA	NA	TGCGCCAGCAGCATCGCTAGCGACAACAATGAGCAGTTCTTC	CASSIASDNNEQFF
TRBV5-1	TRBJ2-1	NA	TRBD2	TGCGCCAGCAGCTTGTCTGCGGGAGTAACGCATGAGCAGTTCTTC	CASSLSAGVTHEQFF
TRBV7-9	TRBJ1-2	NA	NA	TGTGCCAGCAGCTTAGTGGAAGTAACTAACTATGGCTACACCTTC	CASSLVEVTNYGYTF
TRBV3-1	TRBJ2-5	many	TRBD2	TGTGCCAGCAGCCAAGATGGACTAGGCCTAGAGACCCAGTACTTC	CASSQDGLGLETQYF
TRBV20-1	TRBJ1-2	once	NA	TGCAGTGCTAGAGAGATCGACAACTACTATGGCCACACCTTC	CSAREIDNYYGHTF
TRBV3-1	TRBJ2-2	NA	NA	TGTGCCAGCAGCCAAACCACAAACACCGGGGAGCTGTTTTTT	CASSQTTNTGELFF
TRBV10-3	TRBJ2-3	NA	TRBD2	TGTGCCACCAAGGGCTTGGCGGGAGTCACAGATACGCAGTATTTT	CATKGLAGVTDTQYF
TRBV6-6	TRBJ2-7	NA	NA	TGTGCCAGCAGTTCGACTAGGGGGAGCCGATACGAGCAGTACTTC	CASSSTRGSRYEQYF
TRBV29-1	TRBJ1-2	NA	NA	TGCAGCGTGGGGGCCGGCTATGGCTACACCTTC	CSVGAGYGYTF
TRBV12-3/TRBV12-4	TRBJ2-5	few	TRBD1	TGTGCCAGCAGACCCCGGGACAGGGAGACCCAGTACTTC	CASRPRDRETQYF
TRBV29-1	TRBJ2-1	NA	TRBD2	TGCAGCGTTTGGCGGGAGCGAAGTGAGCAGTTCTTC	CSVWRERSEQFF
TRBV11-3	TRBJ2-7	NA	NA	TGTGCCAGCAGCTTGGGGGGAGACGGATTCTACGAGCAGTACTTC	CASSLGGDGFYEQYF
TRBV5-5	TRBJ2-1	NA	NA	TGTGCCAGCAGCTTACGGGGCGATGGCGATGAGCAGTTCTTC	CASSLRGDGDEQFF
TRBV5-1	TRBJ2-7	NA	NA	TGCGCCAGCAGCTTGGTACAGGGAGGGGCCTACGAGCAGTACTTC	CASSLVQGGAYEQYF
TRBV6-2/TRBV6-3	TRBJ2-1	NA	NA	TGTGCCAGCAGTCGGGTCCTAAGCTCCTACAATGAGCAGTTCTTC	CASSRVLSSYNEQFF
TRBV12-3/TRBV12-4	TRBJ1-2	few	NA	TGTGCCAGCAGTCAGACCAGCCTCCAACCGGGAGCCTATGGCTACACCTTC	CASSQTSLQPGAYGYTF
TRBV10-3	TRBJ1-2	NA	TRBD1	TGTGCCATCAGCCCGGGACAGGGATATGGCTACACCTTC	CAISPGQGYGYTF
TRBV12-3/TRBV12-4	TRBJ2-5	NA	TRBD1	TGTGCCAGCAGTTTAGCGGGGGCAGGGGGACAAGAGACCCAGTACTTC	CASSLAGAGGQETQYF
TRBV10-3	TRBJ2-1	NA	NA	TGTGCCATCAGTGAACACAGGGATGAGCAGTTCTTC	CAISEHRDEQFF
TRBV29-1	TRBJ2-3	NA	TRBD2	TGCAGCGTTGAACAAGCGGGGGCCCAGTATTTT	CSVEQAGAQYF
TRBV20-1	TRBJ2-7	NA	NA	TGCAGTGCTAGAGGGAGTGGGCGCTACGAGCAGTACTTC	CSARGSGRYEQYF
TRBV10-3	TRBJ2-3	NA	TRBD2	TGTGCCACCGTTAACACCTTCAGGAAGCGGGGGGGCCCAGATACGCAGTATTTT	CATVNTFRKRGGPDTQYF
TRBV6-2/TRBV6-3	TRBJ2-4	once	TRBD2	TGTGCCAGCAGTTATGGGACTAGCGGGGCAGTAAAGTACTTC	CASSYGTSGAVKYF
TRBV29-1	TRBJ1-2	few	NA	TGCAGCGGGTATACAGGAAACTATGGCTACACCTTC	CSGYTGNYGYTF
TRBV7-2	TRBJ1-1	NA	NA	TGTGCCAGCAGCTTAGGTCAGACCAATGAAGCTTTCTTT	CASSLGQTNEAFF
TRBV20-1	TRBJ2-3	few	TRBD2	TGCAGTGCTAGTGGGGCCCACTCTCAAACCAGCGGGGCGCACACAGATACGCAGTATTTT	CSASGAHSQTSGAHTDTQYF
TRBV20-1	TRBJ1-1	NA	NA	TGCAGTCGTCACAGGGAGATTGAAGCTTTCTTT	CSRHREIEAFF
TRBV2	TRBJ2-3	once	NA	TGTGCCAGCAACCGAGCGGTGCTCACAGATACGCAGTATTTT	CASNRAVLTDTQYF
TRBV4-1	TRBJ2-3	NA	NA	TGCGCCAGCAAAACGACGTCCCTGAGCACAGATACGCAGTATTTT	CASKTTSLSTDTQYF
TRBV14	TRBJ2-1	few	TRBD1	TGTGCCAGCAGCTCCCTGGGACAGGGCTACAATGAGCAGTTCTTC	CASSSLGQGYNEQFF
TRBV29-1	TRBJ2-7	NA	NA	TGCAGCGTTCAAGGGGTTTCGGGCGAGCAGTACTTC	CSVQGVSGEQYF
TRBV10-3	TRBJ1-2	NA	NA	TGTGCCATCAGGGAGGGAGGGATCTTCTTCGGCTACACCTTC	CAIREGGIFFGYTF
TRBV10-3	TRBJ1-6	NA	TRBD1	TGTGCCATCAGTGGACAGGGGAGCGACAATTCACCCCTCCACTTT	CAISGQGSDNSPLHF
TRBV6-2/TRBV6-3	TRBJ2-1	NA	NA	TGTGCCAGCAGTTACGCAATGTGGGGAGGTGAGCAGTTCTTC	CASSYAMWGGEQFF
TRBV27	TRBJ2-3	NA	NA	TGTGCCAGCAGTTTATCCATAGGTCGGGATACGCAGTATTTT	CASSLSIGRDTQYF